Each of the 11 T cell receptor beta chains below was sequenced from the same sample in a study of T-cell memory formation after mild COVID-19. MiXCR, run by TCRdb on the 5' RACE reads, gives a single entry per CDR3 protein. The table includes approximately 350,000 distinct CDR3 sequences, approximately 14% detected once. Sequencing input: PBMCs or a T cell subset sorted from them (not recorded which). These receptors all stem from a young man who had mild COVID-19 (a few samples of this study predate the infection). Cell type and time point are not known.

The chain is built from TRBV10-3 and TRBJ1-2; TRBD1 matches 7 bases. The germline V gene encodes CDR1 ENHRY and CDR2 SYGVKD. CDR3 length: 14 residues. The V and J ends lost 4 bases and 4 bases, in that order; junction bases with no gene match: 6. The CDR3 bases are TGTGCCATCAGTGGAGGGACAGCGACCTATGGCTACACCTTC. It specifies CAISGGTATYGYTF.

The chain employs TRBV5-1 and TRBJ2-2; unclear D gene. The germline CDR1 and CDR2 sequences are SGHRS and YFSETQ. The CDR3 has 12 residues. V lost 2 bases and J lost 8, with 7 bases in between. The chain's CDR3 is CASSFEPGELFF. As DNA, the CDR3 is TGCGCCAGCAGCTTCGAACCTGGGGAGCTGTTTTTT. Drawing the rest from reference TRBV5-1 and TRBJ2-2, the complete variable domain is KAGVTQTPRYLIKTRGQQVTLSCSPISGHRSVSWYQQTPGQGLQFLFEYFSETQRNKGNFPGRFSGRQFSNSRSEMNVSTLELGDSALYLCASSFEPGELFFGEGSRLTVL.

This clonotype has more than one count but fewer than ten. CDR3 region: CATRGQEGKATAQHF. CDR3 nucleotides: TGTGCCACCCGAGGCCAGGAGGGGAAAGCGACAGCCCAGCATTTT. The chain carries TRBV6-2 or TRBV6-3 and TRBJ1-5; a weak D match, TRBD1 (5 bases). The V and J ends lost 10 bases and 11 bases respectively, with 27 bases between them. Germline V gene sequence: CDR1 MNHEY, CDR2 SVGEGT. This CDR3 comprises 15 residues.

This clonotype was seen more than once but under ten times. The chain couples TRBV5-1 to TRBJ1-5, with a weak D call TRBD1 (5 bases). The germline V gene has CDR1 SGHRS and CDR2 YFSETQ. This CDR3 is 15 amino acids long. V was pared by 0 bases and J by 4 bases, with 11 bases between. The DNA of the CDR3 is TGCGCCAGCAGCTTGGAGGGGACTGGAAATCAGCCCCAGCATTTT. Protein product: CASSLEGTGNQPQHF.

This chain connects TRBV5-1 to TRBJ1-3; D is unclear. With 2 bases removed from V and 0 bases from J, the gap between germline ends came to 6 bases. Per the germline V gene, CDR1 is SGHRS and CDR2 is YFSETQ. The CDR3 consists of 14 residues. The chain's CDR3 is CASSFVGSGNTIYF. For the CDR3, the DNA is TGCGCCAGCAGCTTCGTCGGCTCTGGAAACACCATATATTTT.

This clonotype was detected only a few times. The chain recombines TRBV5-1 with TRBJ2-1; 11 bases fit TRBD1. Trimming took 4 bases from V and 0 from J; bases not matched to a gene: 6. CDR3 size: 17 residues. CDR1 SGHRS and CDR2 YFSETQ come from the germline V gene. The CDR3 DNA sequence: TGCGCCAGCAGCATTTACGGGACAGGGGGCTCCTACAATGAGCAGTTCTTC. This sequence encodes CASSIYGTGGSYNEQFF.

V usage is TRBV12-3 or TRBV12-4 and J usage is TRBJ1-2, with D maybe TRBD1 (5 bases). The ends were cut back, 6 bases at V and 6 bases at J, with 17 bases in the middle. The CDR3 is 14 amino acids. The CDR3 protein is CASSPVGAADGYTF. As DNA, the CDR3 is TGTGCCAGCAGCCCAGTTGGGGCCGCGGATGGCTACACCTTC.

This clonotype has only a few counts. The chain joins TRBV7-9 to TRBJ1-1, with 8 bases that match TRBD1. The CDR3 is made up of 14 amino acids. Germline V gives CDR1 SEHNR, CDR2 FQNEAQ (reference sequence). The ends lost 6 bases at V and 1 base at J; junction bases unmatched: 4. The CDR3 reads CASRLGTGNTEAFF. Written as DNA, the CDR3 is TGTGCCAGCAGACTCGGGACAGGGAACACTGAAGCTTTCTTT.

This clonotype came up once. The J gene is TRBJ2-5, the V gene TRBV9; D is uncertain. The V and J ends lost 0 bases and 4 bases respectively, with 7 bases between them. The CDR3 totals 13 residues. Germline CDR1 and CDR2: SGDLS and YYNGEE. The DNA for the CDR3 is TGTGCCAGCAGCGTAGCTTGGTTAGAGACCCAGTACTTC. This translates into CASSVAWLETQYF.

This clonotype occurred a few times. The V and J genes are TRBV12-3 or TRBV12-4 and TRBJ2-1; 9 positions match TRBD1. Unmatched junction bases numbered 5, after V lost 2 bases and J lost 9 bases. The CDR3 is 14 residues long. Written as DNA, the CDR3 is TGTGCCAGCAGTTTATCTACAGGGGGCACTGAGCAGTTCTTC. Amino acid sequence: CASSLSTGGTEQFF.

This clonotype turned up a few times. The V gene is TRBV6-2 or TRBV6-3, the J gene TRBJ1-1, with D unresolved. Trimming removed 4 bases from V and 1 base from J, with 13 bases in between. The germline CDR1 and CDR2 sequences are MNHEY and SVGEGT. This CDR3 region has 15 residues. CDR3 in amino acids: CASSSFGSRNTEAFF. The CDR3, as DNA: TGTGCCAGCAGTTCTTTCGGGAGTCGGAACACTGAAGCTTTCTTT.